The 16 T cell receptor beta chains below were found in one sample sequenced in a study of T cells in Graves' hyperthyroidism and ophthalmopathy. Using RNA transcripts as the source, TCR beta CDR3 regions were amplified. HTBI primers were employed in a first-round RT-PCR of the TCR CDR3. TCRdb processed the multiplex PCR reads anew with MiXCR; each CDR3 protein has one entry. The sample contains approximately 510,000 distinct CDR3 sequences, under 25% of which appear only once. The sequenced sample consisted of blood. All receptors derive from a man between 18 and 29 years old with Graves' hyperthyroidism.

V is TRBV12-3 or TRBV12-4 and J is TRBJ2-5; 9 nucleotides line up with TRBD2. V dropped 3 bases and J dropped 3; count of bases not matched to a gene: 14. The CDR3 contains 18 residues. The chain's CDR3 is CASSFEGAGGPMKETQYF. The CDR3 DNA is TGTGCCAGCAGTTTCGAGGGTGCGGGAGGGCCCATGAAAGAGACCCAGTACTTC.

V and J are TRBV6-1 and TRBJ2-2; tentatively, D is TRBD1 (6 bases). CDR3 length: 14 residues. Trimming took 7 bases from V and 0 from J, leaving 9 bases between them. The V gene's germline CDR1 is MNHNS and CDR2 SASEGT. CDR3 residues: CASKGQTNTGELFF. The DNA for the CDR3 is TGTGCCAGCAAAGGACAGACGAACACCGGGGAGCTGTTTTTT.

This CDR3 is CSVVGTLDGYTF. CDR3 nucleotide sequence: TGCAGCGTCGTGGGCACCCTCGATGGCTACACCTTC. The V gene is TRBV29-1, the J gene TRBJ1-2; D uncertain. Trimming took off 6 bases at V and 6 bases at J, with 14 bases between the two ends. The length of the CDR3 is 12 residues. Germline V gene sequence: CDR1 SQVTM, CDR2 ANQGSEA.

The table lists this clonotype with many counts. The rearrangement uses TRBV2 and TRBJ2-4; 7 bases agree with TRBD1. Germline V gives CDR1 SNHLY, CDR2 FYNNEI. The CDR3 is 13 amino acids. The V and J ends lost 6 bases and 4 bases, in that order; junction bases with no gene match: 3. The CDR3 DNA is TGTGCCAGCAGAAAGGACAGGAAAAACATTCAGTACTTC. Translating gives CASRKDRKNIQYF.

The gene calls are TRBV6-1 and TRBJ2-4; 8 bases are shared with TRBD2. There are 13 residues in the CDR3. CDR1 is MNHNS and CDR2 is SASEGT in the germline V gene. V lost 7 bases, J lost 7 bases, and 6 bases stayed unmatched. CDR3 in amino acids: CASIRGGSNIQYF. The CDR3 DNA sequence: TGTGCCAGCATTCGGGGGGGGAGCAACATTCAGTACTTC.

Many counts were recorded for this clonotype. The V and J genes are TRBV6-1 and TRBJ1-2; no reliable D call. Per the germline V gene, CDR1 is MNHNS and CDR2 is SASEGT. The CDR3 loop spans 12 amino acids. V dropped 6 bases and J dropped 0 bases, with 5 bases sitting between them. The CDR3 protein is CASRQPNYGYTF. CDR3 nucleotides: TGTGCCAGCAGACAGCCTAACTATGGCTACACCTTC.

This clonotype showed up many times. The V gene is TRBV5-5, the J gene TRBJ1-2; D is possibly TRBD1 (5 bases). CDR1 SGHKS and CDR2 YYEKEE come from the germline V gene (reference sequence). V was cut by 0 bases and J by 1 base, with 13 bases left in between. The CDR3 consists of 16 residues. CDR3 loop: CASSLGRRGVNYGYTF. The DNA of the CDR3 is TGTGCCAGCAGCTTGGGACGGAGGGGCGTTAACTATGGCTACACCTTC.

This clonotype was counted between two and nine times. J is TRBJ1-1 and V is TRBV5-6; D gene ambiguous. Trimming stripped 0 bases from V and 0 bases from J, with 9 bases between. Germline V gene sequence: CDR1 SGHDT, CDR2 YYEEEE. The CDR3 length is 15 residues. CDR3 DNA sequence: TGTGCCAGCAGCTTGGGGGGTCCCGTGAACACTGAAGCTTTCTTT. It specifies CASSLGGPVNTEAFF.

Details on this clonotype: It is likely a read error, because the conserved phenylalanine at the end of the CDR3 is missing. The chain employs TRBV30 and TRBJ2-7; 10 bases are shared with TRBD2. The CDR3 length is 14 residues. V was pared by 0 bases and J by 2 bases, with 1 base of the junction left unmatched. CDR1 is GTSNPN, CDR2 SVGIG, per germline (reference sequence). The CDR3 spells CAWSVLAGAYEQYS. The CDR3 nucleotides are TGTGCCTGGAGTGTTCTAGCGGGGGCCTACGAGCAGTACTCC.

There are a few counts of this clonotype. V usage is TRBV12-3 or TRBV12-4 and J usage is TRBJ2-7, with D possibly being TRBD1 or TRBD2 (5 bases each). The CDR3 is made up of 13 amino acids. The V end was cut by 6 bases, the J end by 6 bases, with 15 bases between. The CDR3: CASSRDVAFEQYF. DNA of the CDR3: TGTGCCAGCAGCAGGGACGTTGCTTTCGAGCAGTACTTC.

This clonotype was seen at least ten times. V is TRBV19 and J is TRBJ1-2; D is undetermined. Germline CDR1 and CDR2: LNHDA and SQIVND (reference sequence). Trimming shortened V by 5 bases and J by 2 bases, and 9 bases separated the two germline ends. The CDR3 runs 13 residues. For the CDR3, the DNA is TGTGCCAGTAGTGACCGGGCAAACTATGGCTACACCTTC. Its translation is CASSDRANYGYTF.

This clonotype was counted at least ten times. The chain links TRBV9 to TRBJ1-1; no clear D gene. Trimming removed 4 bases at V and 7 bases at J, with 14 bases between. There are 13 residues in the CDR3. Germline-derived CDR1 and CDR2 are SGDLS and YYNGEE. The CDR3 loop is CASSPLGENEAFF. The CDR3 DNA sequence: TGTGCCAGCAGCCCCCTCGGGGAAAATGAAGCTTTCTTT.

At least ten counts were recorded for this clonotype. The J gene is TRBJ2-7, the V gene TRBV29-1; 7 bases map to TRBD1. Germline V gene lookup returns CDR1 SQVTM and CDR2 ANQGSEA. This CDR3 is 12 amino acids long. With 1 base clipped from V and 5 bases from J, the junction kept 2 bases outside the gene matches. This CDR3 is CSVEGGGNEQYF. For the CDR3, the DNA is TGCAGCGTTGAAGGAGGGGGCAACGAGCAGTACTTC.

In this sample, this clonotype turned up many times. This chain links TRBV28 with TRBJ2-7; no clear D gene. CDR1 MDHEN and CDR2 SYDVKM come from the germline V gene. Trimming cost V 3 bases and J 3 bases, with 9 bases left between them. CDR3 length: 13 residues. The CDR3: CASSLSGYYEQYF. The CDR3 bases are TGTGCCAGCAGTTTGTCTGGATACTACGAGCAGTACTTC.

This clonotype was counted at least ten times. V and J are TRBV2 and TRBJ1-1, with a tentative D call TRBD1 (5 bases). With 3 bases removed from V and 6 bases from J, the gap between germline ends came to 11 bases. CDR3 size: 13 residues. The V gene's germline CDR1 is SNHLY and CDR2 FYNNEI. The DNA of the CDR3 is TGTGCCAGCAGTGATTCAGGGAAAGCTGAAGCTTTCTTT. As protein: CASSDSGKAEAFF. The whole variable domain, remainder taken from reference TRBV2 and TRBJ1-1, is EPEVTQTPSHQVTQMGQEVILRCVPISNHLYFYWYRQILGQKVEFLVSFYNNEISEKSEIFDDQFSVERPDGSNFTLKIRSTKLEDSAMYFCASSDSGKAEAFFGQGTRLTVV.

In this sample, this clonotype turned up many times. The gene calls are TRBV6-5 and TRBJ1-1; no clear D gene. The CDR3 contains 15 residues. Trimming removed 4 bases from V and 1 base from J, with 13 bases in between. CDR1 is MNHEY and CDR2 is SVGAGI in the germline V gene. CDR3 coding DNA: TGTGCCAGCAGTTTCAACCGGGGAGGGAACACTGAAGCTTTCTTT. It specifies CASSFNRGGNTEAFF.